The 12 T cell receptor beta chains below were found in one sample sequenced in a study of regulatory T cells in long-lasting Graves disease. Time point in this sample: persistent/refractory GD, antithyroid drugs over 5 years with positive TRAb. RNA extracted from PBMCs served as the sequencing template. The authors built TCR beta libraries using iRepertoire HTBI primers and Arm-PCR of CDR3 regions. TCRdb analysed the multiplex PCR reads with MiXCR anew, one entry per CDR3 protein. In the table there are around 460,000 distinct CDR3 sequences, around a fifth of which are singletons. The specimen was peripheral blood mononuclear cells (PBMCs), collected when the disease was refractory, from a patient treated with antithyroid drugs. The receptors originated from a female donor with Graves disease.

This clonotype was observed many times. This chain links TRBV3-1 with TRBJ2-4, with TRBD1 matching over 8 bases. The ends lost 2 bases at V and 6 bases at J; junction bases unmatched: 9. The V gene's germline CDR1 is LGHDT and CDR2 YNNKEL (reference sequence). This CDR3 comprises 16 residues. The DNA of the CDR3 is TGTGCCAGCAGCCAAATACCAAGCAGGGGGCGAAACATTCAGTACTTC. Translating gives CASSQIPSRGRNIQYF.

This clonotype has only a few counts. The chain couples TRBV6-5 to TRBJ2-5; 10 bases match TRBD1. The CDR3 is made up of 17 amino acids. Germline lookup yields CDR1 MNHEY and CDR2 SVGAGI. V was clipped by 2 bases and J by 5 bases; unmatched bases: 11. The CDR3 is CASSYGVLRDRGETQYF. The CDR3 DNA sequence: TGTGCCAGCAGTTACGGCGTCTTACGGGACAGGGGTGAGACCCAGTACTTC.

V and J are TRBV4-3 and TRBJ1-2; TRBD1 matches 10 bases. After removal of 2 bases from V and 4 bases from J, the junction contained 4 bases not matched to a gene. Germline V gives CDR1 LGHNA, CDR2 YSLEER. The CDR3 length is 15 residues. The CDR3 DNA reads as TGCGCCAGCAGCCAAATAGGACAGGGGGGCTATGGCTACACCTTC. Amino acid sequence: CASSQIGQGGYGYTF.

This sequence joins TRBV19 and TRBJ2-6, with D perhaps TRBD1 (6 bases). The CDR3 length is 17 residues. CDR1 is LNHDA, CDR2 SQIVND, per germline (reference sequence). Trimming cost V 3 bases and J 4 bases, with 16 bases left between them. The CDR3 bases are TGTGCCAGTAGTATCACTGGGGGCGCGTCAGGGGCCAACGTCCTGACTTTC. This sequence encodes CASSITGGASGANVLTF. Full variable domain (outside the CDR3, taken from reference TRBV19 and TRBJ2-6): DGGITQSPKYLFRKEGQNVTLSCEQNLNHDAMYWYRQDPGQGLRLIYYSQIVNDFQKGDIAEGYSVSREKKESFPLTVTSAQKNPTAFYLCASSITGGASGANVLTFGAGSRLTVL.

At least ten counts were recorded for this clonotype. The chain recombines TRBV28 with TRBJ2-2; 12 positions match TRBD2. The germline gives CDR1 MDHEN, CDR2 SYDVKM. J lost 0 bases, V lost 4 bases, and 6 bases had no gene match. The CDR3 runs 18 residues. The CDR3 loop is CASSYLAGGPTNTGELFF. CDR3 DNA sequence: TGTGCCAGCAGTTACCTAGCGGGAGGGCCTACGAACACCGGGGAGCTGTTTTTT.

This clonotype has only a few counts. The chain recombines TRBV28 with TRBJ2-2; a possible D gene is TRBD2 (5 bases). The CDR3 covers 15 residues. Germline values: CDR1 MDHEN, CDR2 SYDVKM. The V end was cut by 3 bases, the J end by 5 bases, with 13 bases between. The CDR3, as DNA: TGTGCCAGCAGTTTTCAACGGGGAAGAACCGGGGAGCTGTTTTTT. Translated: CASSFQRGRTGELFF.

With respect to this clonotype: Since a far larger clone is one base different, this is likely a read error. This CDR3 is missing its conserved last phenylalanine or tryptophan, likely due to a read error. J is TRBJ2-5 and V is TRBV28; possibly TRBD1 or TRBD2 for D (7 bases each). Deletions cut 4 bases from V and 5 bases from J, with 17 bases between. Germline V lookup: CDR1 MDHEN, CDR2 SYDVKM. The CDR3 spans 15 residues. This CDR3 reads CASSSRGGGDETQYS. The DNA for the CDR3 is TGTGCCAGCAGTTCCCGGGGAGGGGGCGATGAGACCCAGTACTCC.

Many counts were recorded for this clonotype. The chain's CDR3 is CASGLGEGTEAFF. The CDR3, as DNA: TGTGCCAGTGGGCTCGGTGAAGGCACTGAAGCTTTCTTT. The chain recombines TRBV6-1 with TRBJ1-1; D gene uncertain. Trimming shortened V by 9 bases and J by 4 bases, and 15 bases separated the two germline ends. CDR3 size: 13 residues. Germline lookup yields CDR1 MNHNS and CDR2 SASEGT.

As for this clonotype: Just one base apart from a much larger clone, this may be a read error. The chain combines TRBV5-5 with TRBJ1-2; D is undetermined. CDR3 length: 15 residues. Germline V lookup: CDR1 SGHKS, CDR2 YYEKEE (reference sequence). V lost 1 base and J 6 bases, leaving 16 bases between the germline ends. The CDR3 sequence: CASSLYAGPSHGYTF. For the CDR3, the DNA is TGTGCCAGCAGCTTGTATGCAGGACCGAGCCATGGCTACACCTTC.

This clonotype showed up many times. The V gene is TRBV20-1, the J gene TRBJ2-5, with D tentatively TRBD1 (6 bases). Germline-derived CDR1 and CDR2 are DFQATT and SNEGSKA (reference sequence). The CDR3 length is 13 residues. The V end was cut by 5 bases, the J end by 2 bases, with 12 bases between. The CDR3 DNA follows: TGCAGTGCTGGACAGATGCAGCAAGAGACCCAGTACTTC. Translated, it gives CSAGQMQQETQYF.

This clonotype was counted ten times or more. The J gene is TRBJ2-5, the V gene TRBV28, with D hard to call. V was pared by 2 bases and J by 5 bases, with 12 bases between. The CDR3 has 14 residues. The germline V gene encodes CDR1 MDHEN and CDR2 SYDVKM. CDR3 nucleotides: TGTGCCAGCAGTTTACTGGGGTTGCGGGAGACCCAGTACTTC. Translated, it gives CASSLLGLRETQYF.

This clonotype was seen at least ten times. This rearrangement joins TRBV6-1 to TRBJ2-2; TRBD2 might be the D (5 bases). V was pared by 8 bases and J by 1 base, with 14 bases between. CDR3 length equals 15 residues. Germline V CDR1 and CDR2: MNHNS, SASEGT. CDR3 loop: CASGASGVNTGELFF. CDR3 nucleotide sequence: TGTGCCAGCGGAGCATCCGGGGTGAACACCGGGGAGCTGTTTTTT.